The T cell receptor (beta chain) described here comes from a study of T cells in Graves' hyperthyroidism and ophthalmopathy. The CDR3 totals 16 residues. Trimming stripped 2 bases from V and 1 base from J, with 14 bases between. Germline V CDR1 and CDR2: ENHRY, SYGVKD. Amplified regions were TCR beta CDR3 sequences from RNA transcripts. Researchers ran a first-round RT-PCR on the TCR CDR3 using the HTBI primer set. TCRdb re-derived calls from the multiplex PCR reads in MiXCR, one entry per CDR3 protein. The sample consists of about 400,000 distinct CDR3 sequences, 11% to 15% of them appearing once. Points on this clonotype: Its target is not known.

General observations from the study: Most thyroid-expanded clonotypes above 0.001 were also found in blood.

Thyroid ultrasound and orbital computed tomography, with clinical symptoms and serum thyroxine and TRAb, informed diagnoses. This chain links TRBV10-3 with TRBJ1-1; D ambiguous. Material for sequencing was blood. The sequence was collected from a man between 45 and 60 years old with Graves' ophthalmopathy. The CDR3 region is CAISERRTDSNTEAFF. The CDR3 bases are TGTGCCATCAGTGAGCGTCGGACCGATTCGAACACTGAAGCTTTCTTT.